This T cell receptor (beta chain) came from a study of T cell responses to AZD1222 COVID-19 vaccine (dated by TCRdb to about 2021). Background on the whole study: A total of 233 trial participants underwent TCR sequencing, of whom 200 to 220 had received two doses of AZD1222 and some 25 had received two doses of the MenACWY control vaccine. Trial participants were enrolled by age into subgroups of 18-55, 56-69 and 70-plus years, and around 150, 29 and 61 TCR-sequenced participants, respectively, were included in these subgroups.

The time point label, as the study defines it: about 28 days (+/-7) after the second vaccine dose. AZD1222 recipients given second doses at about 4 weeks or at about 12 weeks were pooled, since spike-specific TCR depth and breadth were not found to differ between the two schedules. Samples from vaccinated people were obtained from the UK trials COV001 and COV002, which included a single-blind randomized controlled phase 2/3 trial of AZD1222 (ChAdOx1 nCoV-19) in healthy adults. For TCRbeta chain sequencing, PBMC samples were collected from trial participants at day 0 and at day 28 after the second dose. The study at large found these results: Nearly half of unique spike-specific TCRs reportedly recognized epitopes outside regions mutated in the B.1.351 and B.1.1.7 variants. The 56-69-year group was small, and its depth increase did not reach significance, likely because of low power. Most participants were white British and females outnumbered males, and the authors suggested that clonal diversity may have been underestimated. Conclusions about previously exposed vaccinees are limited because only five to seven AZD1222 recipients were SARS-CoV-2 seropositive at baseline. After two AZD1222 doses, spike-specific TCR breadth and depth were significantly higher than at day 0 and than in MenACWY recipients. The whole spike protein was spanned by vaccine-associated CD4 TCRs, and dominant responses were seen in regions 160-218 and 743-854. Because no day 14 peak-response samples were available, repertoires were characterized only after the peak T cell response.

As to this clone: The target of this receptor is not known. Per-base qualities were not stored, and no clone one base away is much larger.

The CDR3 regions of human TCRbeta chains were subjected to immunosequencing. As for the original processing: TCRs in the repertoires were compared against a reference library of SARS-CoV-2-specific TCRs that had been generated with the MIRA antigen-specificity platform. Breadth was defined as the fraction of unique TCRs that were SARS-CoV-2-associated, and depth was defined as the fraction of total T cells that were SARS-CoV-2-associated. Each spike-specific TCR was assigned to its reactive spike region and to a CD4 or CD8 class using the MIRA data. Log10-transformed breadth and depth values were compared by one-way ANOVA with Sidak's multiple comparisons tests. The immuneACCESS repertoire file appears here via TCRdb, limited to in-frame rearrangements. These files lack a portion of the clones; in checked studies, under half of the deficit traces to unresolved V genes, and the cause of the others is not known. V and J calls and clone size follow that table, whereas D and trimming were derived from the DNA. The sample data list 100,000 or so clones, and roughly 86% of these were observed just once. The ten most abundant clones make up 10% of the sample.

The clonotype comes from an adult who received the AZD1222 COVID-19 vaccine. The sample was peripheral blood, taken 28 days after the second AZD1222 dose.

CDR3 reads: CASSPPGTVDSPLHF. The DNA reads as follows: TGTGCCAGCTCACCCCCAGGGACAGTTGATTCACCCCTCCACTTT. The sequence is built from TRBV18 and TRBJ1-6; 7 bases in the junction line up with TRBD1. Trimmed from V: 3 bases; trimmed from J: 8 bases; junction bases lacking a gene match: 7. The CDR3 covers 15 residues, taking in both the cysteine and the phenylalanine. The kept DNA is CDR3 alone, 45 bases in frame from the first base. CDR1 and CDR2 are read off the germline V gene as KGHSH and LQKENI.